This entry features one T cell receptor beta chain sequence. Its antigen is as yet unknown. The sample comes from a study of OX40 agonist ivuxolimab in advanced cancers. Study-level information: Males comprised around 78% of the group, whose mean age was roughly 60 years (range 23 to 79). General study results and limits: Individuals who were partial responders at 0.1-3.0 mg/kg had clonal expansion that ranked among the lowest. Averaging showed that CD8+ T cells had more expanded clones than CD4+ did.

V lost 6 bases and J 3 bases, leaving 21 bases between the germline ends. Germline V gene data show CDR1 as MRHNA and CDR2 as SNTAGT. CDR3 length: 17 residues. The protocol was immunoSEQ multiplex PCR, while the TCRdb copy is restricted to in-frame clones and leaves out a portion. The sample consists of roughly 57,000 clones, roughly 80% of them appearing once. Sequenced material: CD4+ or CD8+ T cells sorted from blood, taken in a trial of the OX40 agonist ivuxolimab. The TCR originated in an adult with an advanced solid tumor such as melanoma, head and neck, liver or kidney cancer. This chain joins TRBV6-4 and TRBJ2-4; a possible D gene is TRBD2 (5 bases). In nucleotides, the CDR3 is TGTGCCAGCAGCTCTTTTTGGAGCCCCGAGGGCAAAAACATTCAGTACTTC. It specifies CASSSFWSPEGKNIQYF.